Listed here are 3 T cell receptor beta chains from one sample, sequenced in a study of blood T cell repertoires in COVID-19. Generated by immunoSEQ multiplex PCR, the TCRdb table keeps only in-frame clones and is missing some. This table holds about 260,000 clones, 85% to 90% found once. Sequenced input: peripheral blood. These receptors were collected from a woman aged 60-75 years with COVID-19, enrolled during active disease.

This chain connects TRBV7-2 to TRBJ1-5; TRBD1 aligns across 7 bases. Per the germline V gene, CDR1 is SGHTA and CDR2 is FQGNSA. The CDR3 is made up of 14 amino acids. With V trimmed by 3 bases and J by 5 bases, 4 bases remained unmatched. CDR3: CASSFGTAYQPQHF. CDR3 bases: TGTGCCAGCAGCTTCGGGACAGCTTATCAGCCCCAGCATTTT.

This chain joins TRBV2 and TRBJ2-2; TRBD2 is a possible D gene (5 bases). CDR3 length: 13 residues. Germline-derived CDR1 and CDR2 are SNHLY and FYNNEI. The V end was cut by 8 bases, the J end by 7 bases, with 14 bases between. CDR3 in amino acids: CASLVASGGELFF. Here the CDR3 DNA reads TGTGCCAGCTTGGTAGCGTCCGGCGGGGAGCTGTTTTTT.

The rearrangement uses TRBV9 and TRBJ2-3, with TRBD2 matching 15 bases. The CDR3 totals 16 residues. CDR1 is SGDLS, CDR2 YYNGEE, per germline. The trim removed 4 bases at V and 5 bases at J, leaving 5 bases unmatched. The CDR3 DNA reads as TGTGCCAGCAGCCCCGGACTAGCGGGAGGGCTAGATACGCAGTATTTT. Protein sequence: CASSPGLAGGLDTQYF.